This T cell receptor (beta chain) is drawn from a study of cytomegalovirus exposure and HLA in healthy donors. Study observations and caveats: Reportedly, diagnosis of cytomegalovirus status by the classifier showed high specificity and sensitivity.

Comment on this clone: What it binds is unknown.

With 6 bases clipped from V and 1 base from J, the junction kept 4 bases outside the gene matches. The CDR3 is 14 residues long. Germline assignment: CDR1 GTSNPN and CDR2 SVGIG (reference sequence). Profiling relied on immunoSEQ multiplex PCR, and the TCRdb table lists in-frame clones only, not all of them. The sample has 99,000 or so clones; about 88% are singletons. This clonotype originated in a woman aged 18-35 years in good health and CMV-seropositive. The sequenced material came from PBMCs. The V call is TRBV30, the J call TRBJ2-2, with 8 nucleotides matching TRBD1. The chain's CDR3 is CACPRGLNTGELFF. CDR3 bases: TGTGCCTGCCCCAGGGGGCTGAACACCGGGGAGCTGTTTTTT.